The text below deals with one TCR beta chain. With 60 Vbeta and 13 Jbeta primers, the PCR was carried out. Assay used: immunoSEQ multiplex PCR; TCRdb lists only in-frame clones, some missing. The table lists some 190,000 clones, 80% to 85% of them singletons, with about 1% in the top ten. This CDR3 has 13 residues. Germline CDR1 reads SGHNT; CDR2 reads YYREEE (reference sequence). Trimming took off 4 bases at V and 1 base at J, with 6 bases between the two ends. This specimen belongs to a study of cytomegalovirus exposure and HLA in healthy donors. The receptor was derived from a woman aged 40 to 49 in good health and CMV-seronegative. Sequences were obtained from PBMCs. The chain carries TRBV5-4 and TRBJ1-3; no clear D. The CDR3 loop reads CASSPSSGNTIYF. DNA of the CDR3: TGTGCCAGCAGCCCCTCGTCTGGAAACACCATATATTTT.